The T cell receptor (beta chain) described here comes from a study of cytomegalovirus exposure and HLA in healthy donors (dated by TCRdb to the late 2010s). In terms of the full investigation: An earlier analysis of 587 of the donors reported 276 Gb of sequence data and around 120 million unique TCR beta sequences obtained from around 180 million T cells. Of the roughly 410 genotyped donors, less than 85% were placed in the genetic ancestry cluster associated with self-reported Caucasian donors. Alongside the repertoire data, information on donor age, sex, ethnicity and CMV serostatus was compiled. The study aimed to test whether cataloging public T cell receptors could reveal signatures of past pathogen exposure. The study used immunosequencing to profile the T cell repertoires of several hundred subjects and linked those repertoires to cytomegalovirus serostatus. Both class I and class II loci were covered by HLA typing, at four-digit resolution. A later genetic analysis took genome-wide SNP genotypes for about three fifths of the 666 donors and used that subset as a discovery cohort. On average, 235,054 unique TCR beta nucleotide sequences were sequenced per donor among a few hundred genotyped donors of the cohort, with around 19% of those sequences being non-productive. To study patterns of TCR occurrence, a later analysis re-analyzed previously published TCR beta repertoires from 600 to 750 donors and added high-resolution HLA genotyping. An early release covering approximately 600 HLA-typed donors comprised 300 to 350 gigabases of sequencing data and around 80 million unique TCR sequences. All discovery cohort repertoires had been generated using a single sequencing platform. Typing coverage varied by locus: about 620-640 donors for A, B, C, DRB1 and DQB1; some 520 for DQA1; some 610 for DPA1; approximately 490 for DPB1. To decide whether each TCR beta V gene segment behaved as functional or pseudogenic, an earlier analysis of 587 of the donors relied on high-throughput TCR beta sequencing. Because of strong linkage in the cohort, a few DR-DQ haplotypes were treated as single units for association and clustering. High-throughput TCR immunosequencing, statistical association of individual TCRs with disease status, and machine learning were combined to predict cytomegalovirus infection status. Rather than using new phenotypic data, the later analysis identified candidate immune exposures from TCR beta sequences and from how often those sequences occurred across donors. Besides the first cohort of roughly 660 subjects, a separate validation cohort made up of roughly 130 different subjects was used. Broad study findings and their caveats: Linkage disequilibrium might explain the correlated functional status among segregating V segments, but an unknown experimental factor could not be excluded. A later genetic analysis associated a missense DCLRE1C variant with V-gene and J-gene trimming of TCR beta chains, and an independent cohort replicated the association. Roughly uniform sequencing depth across donors was assumed in presence/absence analyses, although this assumption may not hold. The sequencing pipeline was judged likely to have produced a cluster of highly shared sequence variants as a technical artifact. The 87-base-pair reads could not distinguish some IMGT-functional V segments, including TRBV6-2 and TRBV6-3, so those segments were excluded. A further reported finding was that TCR beta sequences accurately predicted the HLA-A and HLA-B alleles for most subjects in the first cohort. Because HLA typing was unavailable for some donors at each locus, only the typed subset was used in association tests. Most TCR sequences were observed very rarely across donors, whereas some public TCRs were present in many individuals. In a later genetic analysis, fewer N-insertions in productive TCRs were reported among donors in an Asian-associated ancestry cluster than the roughly 700-donor mean. Immune exposure information for the cohort was limited to CMV serostatus. In vitro tests confirmed that a few of the cytomegalovirus-associated TCR beta chains recognize cytomegalovirus antigens. A later analysis found that HLA-associated TCR beta chains were more clonally expanded and had lower generation probabilities than equally common non-associated chains. According to a later analysis, most CMV-associated TCR beta chains appeared to be HLA-restricted, and the HLA associations seemed to be driven largely by CMV exposure. In a later analysis, some 17,000 TCR beta sequences were associated with specific HLA alleles at a false discovery rate of 0.05. According to a later analysis, TCR association rates differed among HLA loci, with DRB1 alleles showing the most associated TCRs and HLA-C alleles showing the fewest. The earlier analysis of 587 of the donors excluded approximately 15 rarely observed V segments, including chromosome 9 orphons, because counts were too low. An earlier analysis of 587 of the donors showed that most TCR beta V segments appeared in productive rearrangements either about 87% or about 30% of the time, which broadly matched IMGT annotations. This cohort had only TCR beta chains sequenced, and the lack of alpha or paired-chain data limited which features could be detected. The classifier was reported to diagnose cytomegalovirus status with high specificity and sensitivity in both the original cohort and the validation cohort. The authors suggested that the approach could potentially be generalized to other disease states and immunological phenotypes. Strong co-occurrence of HLA alleles, especially DR and DQ, made assigning TCR associations to individual alleles difficult. The study listed approximately 160 TCR beta chains as associated with cytomegalovirus. Several of the top co-occurrence clusters appeared to be linked to parvovirus B19, influenza, CMV and Epstein-Barr virus, according to a later analysis.

The cohort was made up of approximately 670 healthy bone marrow donors. At the time of sampling, all cohort members were nominally healthy, though unrecorded immune exposures were likely present. The donor was CMV seropositive and was included in the group of some 290 seropositive cohort members. Every donor gave a peripheral blood sample, and the peripheral blood mononuclear cells from that sample were used for TCR beta sequencing. Genomic DNA was extracted from the blood cell samples with the Qiagen DNeasy Blood Extraction Kit. The table lists this clone with a few counts. What this receptor recognizes is not known. Base qualities are not recorded, but no much larger clone differs from it by a single base. The method was the immunoSEQ multiplex PCR assay. A mixture of 60 forward primers for TCR Vbeta segments and 13 reverse primers for TCR Jbeta segments was used in the multiplex PCR. Amplification of the CDR3 region of rearranged TCR beta genes was performed with a multiplex PCR assay on genomic DNA. On the Illumina HiSeq System, the amplified TCR beta libraries were sequenced as 87-base-pair reads. As for the original processing: A later analysis tallied tens of millions of unique TCR beta chains across the 610 or so repertoires, and approximately 11 million of those chains were shared by two or more donors. To remove PCR and sequencing errors, raw reads were error-corrected and collapsed into unique sequences using a nearest-neighbor algorithm that merged closely related sequences. To assign V, D and J gene segments, CDR3 sequences were aligned to IMGT reference sequences. Each retained sequence needed at least a six-nucleotide match to both a V gene segment and a J gene segment. A rearrangement was called productive if the CDR3 had no stop codons and remained in frame with V and J, and every other rearrangement was called non-productive. CDR3 was defined according to IMGT convention as the region running from the second conserved V-encoded cysteine to the conserved J-encoded phenylalanine. In an earlier analysis of roughly 580 of the donors, sequences lacking an unambiguous match to a single V gene segment were excluded. In an earlier analysis of roughly 600 of the donors, a V segment was called functional when productive rearrangements were above 56.7%, and segregating when the standard deviation between donors exceeded 5%. A statistical classification framework was built to diagnose cytomegalovirus status from the catalog of TCR beta chain sequences. V and J gene assignment, in a later analysis, came from comparing TCR nucleotide sequences with IMGT/GENE-DB human TR gene sequences. Using the TCRdist pipeline, a later analysis assigned CDR3 sequences along with most-parsimonious VDJ recombination scenarios. A later analysis defined each TCR beta chain by its CDR3 amino acid sequence plus V-gene family, and excluded reads lacking a unique V-gene family. In a later analysis, 500 to 700 highly shared, low-generation-probability nucleotide sequences were removed to address suspected cross-contamination and a sequencing artifact. For each public chain, a later analysis derived a clonal expansion index from normalized ranks of inferred template counts within each repertoire. In a later analysis, generation probabilities were computed using a VDJ recombination model fitted to out-of-frame rearrangements, and the results were checked against IGoR. Hypergeometric tests were used in a later analysis to score TCR-TCR, TCR-HLA and TCR-CMV co-occurrence, with a repertoire-size bias correction applied to the TCR pairs. In a later analysis, false discovery rates were estimated by permuting HLA or CMV assignments 20 times. In a later analysis, co-occurring TCRs were grouped using DBSCAN, with TCRdist sequence similarity added in when clustering inside HLA-allele-positive subsets. Repertoires with fewer than 30,000 or more than 120,000 public chains, plus five repertoires with anomalous nucleotide sharing, were excluded from co-occurrence clustering. What TCRdb holds here is the immuneACCESS table cut down to in-frame rearrangements. Part of the clones is not present; checked against another copy, under half of the missing clones reflect an unresolved V gene, and the others are unexplained. V and J calls and clone size are copied from that table; D and trimming were computed from the DNA. Present in this sample are more than 95,000 clones, over 65% of which were seen just once. In total, the top ten clones hold 11% of the sample.

From cysteine to phenylalanine, the CDR3 is 14 amino acids long. Only the CDR3 region is kept as DNA, spanning 42 bases read in frame from base 1. CDR1 and CDR2 (MNHEY, SMNVEV) derive from the germline V gene (reference sequence). Sequencing was carried out using PBMCs. The TCR comes from a woman aged 50 to 65 in good health and CMV-seropositive. Recombination connected TRBV27 to TRBJ2-5; TRBD1 agrees with 10 junctional bases. The J call may be mistaken, given a closer DNA end match to TRBJ2-7. The CDR3 protein is CASRRGQGIYEQYF. The DNA sequence is TGTGCCAGCAGAAGGGGACAGGGGATCTACGAGCAGTACTTC.